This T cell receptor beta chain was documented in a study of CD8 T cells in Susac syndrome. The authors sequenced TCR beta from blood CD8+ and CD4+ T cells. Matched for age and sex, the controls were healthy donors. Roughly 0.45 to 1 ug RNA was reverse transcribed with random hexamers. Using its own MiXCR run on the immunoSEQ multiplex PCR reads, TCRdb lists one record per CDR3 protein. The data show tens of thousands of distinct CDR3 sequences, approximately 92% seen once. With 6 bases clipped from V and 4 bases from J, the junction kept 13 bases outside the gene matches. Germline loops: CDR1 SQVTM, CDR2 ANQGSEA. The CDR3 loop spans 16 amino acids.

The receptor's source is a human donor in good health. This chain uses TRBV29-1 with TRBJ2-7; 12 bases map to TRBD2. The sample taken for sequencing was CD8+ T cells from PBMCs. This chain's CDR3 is CSVLTSWTSGKYEQYF. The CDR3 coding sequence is TGCAGCGTCCTAACTTCCTGGACTAGCGGGAAGTACGAGCAGTACTTC.